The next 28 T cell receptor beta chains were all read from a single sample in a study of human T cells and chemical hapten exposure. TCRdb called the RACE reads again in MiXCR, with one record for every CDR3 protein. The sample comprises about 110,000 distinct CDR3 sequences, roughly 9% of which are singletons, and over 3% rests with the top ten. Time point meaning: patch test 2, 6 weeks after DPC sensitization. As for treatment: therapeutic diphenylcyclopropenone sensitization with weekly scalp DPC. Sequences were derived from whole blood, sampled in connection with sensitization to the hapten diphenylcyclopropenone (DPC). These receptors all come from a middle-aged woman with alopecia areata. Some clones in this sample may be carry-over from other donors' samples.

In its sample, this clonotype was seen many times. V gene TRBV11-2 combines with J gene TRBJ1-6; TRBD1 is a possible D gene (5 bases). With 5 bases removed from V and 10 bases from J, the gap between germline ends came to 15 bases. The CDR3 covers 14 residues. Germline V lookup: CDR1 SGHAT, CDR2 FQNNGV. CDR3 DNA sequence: TGTGCCAGCAGCCCCCAGGCCCAGGGATCACCCCTCCACTTT. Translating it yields CASSPQAQGSPLHF. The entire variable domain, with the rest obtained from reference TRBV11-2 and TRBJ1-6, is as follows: EAGVAQSPRYKIIEKRQSVAFWCNPISGHATLYWYQQILGQGPKLLIQFQNNGVVDDSQLPKDRFSAERLKGVDSTLKIQPAKLEDSAVYLCASSPQAQGSPLHFGNGTRLTVT.

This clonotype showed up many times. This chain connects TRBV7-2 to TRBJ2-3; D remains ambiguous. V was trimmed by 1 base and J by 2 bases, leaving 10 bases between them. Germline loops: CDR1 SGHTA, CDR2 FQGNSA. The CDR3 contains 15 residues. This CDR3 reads CASSLVGRATDTQYF. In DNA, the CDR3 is TGTGCCAGCAGCTTAGTAGGCAGAGCCACAGATACGCAGTATTTT. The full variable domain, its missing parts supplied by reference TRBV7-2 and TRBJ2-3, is GAGVSQSPSNKVTEKGKDVELRCDPISGHTALYWYRQSLGQGLEFLIYFQGNSAPDKSGLPSDRFSAERTGGSVSTLTIQRTQQEDSAVYLCASSLVGRATDTQYFGPGTRLTVL.

As DNA, the CDR3 is TGTGCCATCCGGGACAGCGGCACAGATACGCAGTATTTT. This sequence encodes CAIRDSGTDTQYF. V and J are TRBV10-3 and TRBJ2-3; 7 bases are a match to TRBD1. The J segment lost 1 base and the V segment lost 8 bases, leaving 3 bases of the junction unmatched. This CDR3 region has 13 residues. Germline values: CDR1 ENHRY, CDR2 SYGVKD.

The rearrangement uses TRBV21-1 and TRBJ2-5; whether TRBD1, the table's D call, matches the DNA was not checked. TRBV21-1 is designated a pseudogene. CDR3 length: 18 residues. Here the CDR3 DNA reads TGTGCCAGCAGCAAACGGGGTAGACGGGGCCAGAGGAAGGAGACCCAGTACTTC. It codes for CASSKRGRRGQRKETQYF.

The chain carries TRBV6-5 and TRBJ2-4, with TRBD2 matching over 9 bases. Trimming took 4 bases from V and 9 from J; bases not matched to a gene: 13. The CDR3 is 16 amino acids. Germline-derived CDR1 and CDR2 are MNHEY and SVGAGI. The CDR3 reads CASSSGLAPRGGIQYF. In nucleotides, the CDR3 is TGTGCCAGCAGTTCGGGACTAGCCCCCCGGGGGGGCATTCAGTACTTC.

CDR3 residues: CSAYRDSYYGYTF. The CDR3 DNA reads as TGCAGTGCTTACCGGGACAGCTACTATGGCTACACCTTC. V usage is TRBV20-1 and J usage is TRBJ1-2, with 7 bases lining up with TRBD1. V was clipped by 5 bases and J by 3 bases; unmatched bases: 6. This CDR3 has 13 amino acids. Germline V CDR1 and CDR2: DFQATT, SNEGSKA (reference sequence).

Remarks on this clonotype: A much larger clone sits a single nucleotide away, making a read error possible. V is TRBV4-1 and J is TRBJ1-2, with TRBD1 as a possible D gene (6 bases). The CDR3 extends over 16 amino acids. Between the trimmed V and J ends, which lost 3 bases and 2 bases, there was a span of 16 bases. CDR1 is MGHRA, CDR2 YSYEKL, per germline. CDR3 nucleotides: TGCGCCAGCAGCCATGAAGTTTTGGGACAAAACTATGGCTACACCTTC. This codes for CASSHEVLGQNYGYTF.

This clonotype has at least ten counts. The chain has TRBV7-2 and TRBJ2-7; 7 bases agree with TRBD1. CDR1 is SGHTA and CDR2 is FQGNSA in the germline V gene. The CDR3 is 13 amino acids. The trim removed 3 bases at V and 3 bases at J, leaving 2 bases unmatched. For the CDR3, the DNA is TGTGCCAGCAGCTTGGGACAGCACTACGAGCAGTACTTC. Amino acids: CASSLGQHYEQYF.

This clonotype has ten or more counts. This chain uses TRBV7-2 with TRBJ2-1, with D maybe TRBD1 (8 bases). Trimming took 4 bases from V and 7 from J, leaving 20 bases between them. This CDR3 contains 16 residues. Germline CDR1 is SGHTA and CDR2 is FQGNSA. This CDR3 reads CASSSGSPQGGNEQFF. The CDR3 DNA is TGTGCCAGCAGCTCCGGCAGCCCACAGGGGGGGAATGAGCAGTTCTTC.

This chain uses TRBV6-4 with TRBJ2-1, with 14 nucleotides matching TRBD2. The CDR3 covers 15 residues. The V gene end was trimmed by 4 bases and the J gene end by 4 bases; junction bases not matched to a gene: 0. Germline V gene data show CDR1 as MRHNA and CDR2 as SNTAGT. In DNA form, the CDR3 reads TGTGCCAGCAGTGGGACTAGCGGGGGGTACAATGAGCAGTTCTTC. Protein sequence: CASSGTSGGYNEQFF.

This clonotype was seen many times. The CDR3 region has the DNA TGTGCCAGCAGCTTCGCAGGGGGCCAGGGGAATCAGCCCCAGCATTTT. Translated, it gives CASSFAGGQGNQPQHF. The chain is built from TRBV7-8 and TRBJ1-5; 8 positions match TRBD1. The germline CDR1 and CDR2 sequences are SGHVS and FQNEAQ. This CDR3 region has 16 residues. The V and J ends lost 3 bases and 4 bases, in that order; junction bases with no gene match: 8.

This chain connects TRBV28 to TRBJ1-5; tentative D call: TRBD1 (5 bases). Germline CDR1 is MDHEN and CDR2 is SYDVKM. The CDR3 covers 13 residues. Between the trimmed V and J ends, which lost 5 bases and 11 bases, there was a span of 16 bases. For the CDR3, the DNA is TGTGCCAGCAGTCACGGGACTGCGGTGGCCCAGCATTTT. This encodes CASSHGTAVAQHF.

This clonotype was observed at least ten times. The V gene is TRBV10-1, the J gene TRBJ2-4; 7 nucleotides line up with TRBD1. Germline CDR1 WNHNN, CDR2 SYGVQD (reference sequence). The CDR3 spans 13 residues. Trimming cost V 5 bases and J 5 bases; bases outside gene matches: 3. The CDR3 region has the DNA TGCGCCAGCAGTCAAGACAGGGAAAACATTCAGTACTTC. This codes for CASSQDRENIQYF.

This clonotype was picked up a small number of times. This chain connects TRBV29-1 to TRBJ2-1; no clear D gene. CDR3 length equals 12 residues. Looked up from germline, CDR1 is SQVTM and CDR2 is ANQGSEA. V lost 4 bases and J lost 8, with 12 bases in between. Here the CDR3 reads CSVAVVGDEQFF. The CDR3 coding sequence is TGCAGCGTTGCGGTGGTTGGGGATGAGCAGTTCTTC.

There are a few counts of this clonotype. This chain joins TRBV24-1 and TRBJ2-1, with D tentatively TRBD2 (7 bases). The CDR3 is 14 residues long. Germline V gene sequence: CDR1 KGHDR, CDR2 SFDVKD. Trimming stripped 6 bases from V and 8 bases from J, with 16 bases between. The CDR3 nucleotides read TGTGCCACCAGTCCTGCGGGGGCGGTCGATGAGCAGTTCTTC. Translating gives CATSPAGAVDEQFF.

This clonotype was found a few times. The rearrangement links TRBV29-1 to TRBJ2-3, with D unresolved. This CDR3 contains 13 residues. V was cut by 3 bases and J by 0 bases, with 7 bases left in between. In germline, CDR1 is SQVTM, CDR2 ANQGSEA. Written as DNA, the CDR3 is TGCAGCGTTGACTTGTCTAGCACAGATACGCAGTATTTT. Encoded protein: CSVDLSSTDTQYF.

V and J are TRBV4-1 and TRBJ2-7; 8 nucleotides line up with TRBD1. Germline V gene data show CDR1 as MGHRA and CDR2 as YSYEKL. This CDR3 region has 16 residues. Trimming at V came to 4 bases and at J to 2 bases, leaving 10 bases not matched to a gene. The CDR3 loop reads CASSRDTEDRAYEQYF. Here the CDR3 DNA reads TGCGCCAGCAGCCGGGACACGGAGGACAGGGCCTACGAGCAGTACTTC.

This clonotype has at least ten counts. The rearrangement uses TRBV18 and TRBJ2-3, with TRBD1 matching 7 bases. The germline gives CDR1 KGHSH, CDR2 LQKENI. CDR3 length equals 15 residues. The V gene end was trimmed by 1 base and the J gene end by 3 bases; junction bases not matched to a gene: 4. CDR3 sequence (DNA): TGTGCCAGCTCACCACGTAGACAGGGAACAGATACGCAGTATTTT. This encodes CASSPRRQGTDTQYF. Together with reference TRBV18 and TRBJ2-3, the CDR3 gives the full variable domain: NAGVMQNPRHLVRRRGQEARLRCSPMKGHSHVYWYRQLPEEGLKFMVYLQKENIIDESGMPKERFSAEFPKEGPSILRIQQVVRGDSAAYFCASSPRRQGTDTQYFGPGTRLTVL.

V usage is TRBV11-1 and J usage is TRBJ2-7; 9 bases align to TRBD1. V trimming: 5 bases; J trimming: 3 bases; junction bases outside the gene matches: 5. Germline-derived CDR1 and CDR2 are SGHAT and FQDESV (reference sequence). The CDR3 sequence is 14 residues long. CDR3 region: CASSPGQGFYEQYF. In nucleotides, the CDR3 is TGTGCCAGCAGCCCAGGACAGGGGTTCTACGAGCAGTACTTC.

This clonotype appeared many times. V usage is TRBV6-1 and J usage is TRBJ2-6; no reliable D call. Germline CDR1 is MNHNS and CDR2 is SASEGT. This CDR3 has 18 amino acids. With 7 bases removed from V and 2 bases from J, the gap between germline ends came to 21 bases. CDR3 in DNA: TGTGCCAGCATCCCCCCAGCAGGTCTACGAACTGGGGCCAACGTCCTGACTTTC. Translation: CASIPPAGLRTGANVLTF.

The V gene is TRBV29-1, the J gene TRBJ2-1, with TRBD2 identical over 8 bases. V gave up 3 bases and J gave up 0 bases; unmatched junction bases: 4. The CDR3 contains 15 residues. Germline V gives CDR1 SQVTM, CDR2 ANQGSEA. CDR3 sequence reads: CSVEGLVSSYNEQFF. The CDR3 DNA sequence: TGCAGCGTTGAGGGACTAGTTAGCTCCTACAATGAGCAGTTCTTC.

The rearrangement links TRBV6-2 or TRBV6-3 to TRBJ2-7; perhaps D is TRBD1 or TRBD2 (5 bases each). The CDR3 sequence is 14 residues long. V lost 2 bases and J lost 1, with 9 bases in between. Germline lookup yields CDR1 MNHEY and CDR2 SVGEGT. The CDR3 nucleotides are TGTGCCAGCAGTTACCGGGACGTATCCTACGAGCAGTACTTC. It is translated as CASSYRDVSYEQYF.

The CDR3 coding sequence is TGCGCCAGCAGCTTTAACAGGGAAAACACTGAAGCTTTCTTT. Protein sequence: CASSFNRENTEAFF. The gene calls are TRBV5-1 and TRBJ1-1; tentative D call: TRBD1 (6 bases). The germline V gene has CDR1 SGHRS and CDR2 YFSETQ. The ends were cut back, 2 bases at V and 2 bases at J, with 10 bases in the middle. This CDR3 spans 14 amino acids.

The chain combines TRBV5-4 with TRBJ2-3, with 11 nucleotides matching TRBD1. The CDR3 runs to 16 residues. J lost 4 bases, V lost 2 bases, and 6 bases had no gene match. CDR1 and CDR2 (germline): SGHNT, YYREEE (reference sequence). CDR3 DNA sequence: TGTGCCAGCAGCTTTGGACAGGGGGCAGGAGCAGATACGCAGTATTTT. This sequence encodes CASSFGQGAGADTQYF.

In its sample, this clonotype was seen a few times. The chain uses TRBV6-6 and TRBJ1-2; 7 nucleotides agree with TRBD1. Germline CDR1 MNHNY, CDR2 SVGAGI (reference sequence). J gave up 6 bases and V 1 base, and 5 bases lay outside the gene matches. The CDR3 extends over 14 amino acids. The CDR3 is CASSYLGTEDGYTF. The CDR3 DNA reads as TGTGCCAGCAGTTACTTGGGGACAGAGGATGGCTACACCTTC.

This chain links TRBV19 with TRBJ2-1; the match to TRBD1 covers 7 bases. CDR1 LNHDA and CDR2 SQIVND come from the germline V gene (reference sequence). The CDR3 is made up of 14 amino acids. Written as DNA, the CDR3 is TGTGTCAGCCCTCCCGGGGACAGAAACAATGAGCAGTTCTTC. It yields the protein CVSPPGDRNNEQFF.

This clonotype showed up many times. CDR3: CASSQVDRGYQPQHF. CDR3 DNA: TGTGCCAGCAGCCAGGTTGACAGGGGATATCAGCCCCAGCATTTT. V gene TRBV4-2 combines with J gene TRBJ1-5, with 8 bases fitting TRBD1. CDR3 size: 15 residues. V trimming: 3 bases; J trimming: 5 bases; junction bases outside the gene matches: 6. Germline-derived CDR1 and CDR2 are LGHNA and YNFKEQ.

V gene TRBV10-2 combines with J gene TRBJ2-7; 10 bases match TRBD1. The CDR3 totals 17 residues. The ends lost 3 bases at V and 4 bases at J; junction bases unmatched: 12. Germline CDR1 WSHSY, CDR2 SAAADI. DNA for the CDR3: TGCGCCAGCAGTGATGTCCCCGGGACAGGGGCGAGTTACGAGCAGTACTTC. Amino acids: CASSDVPGTGASYEQYF.